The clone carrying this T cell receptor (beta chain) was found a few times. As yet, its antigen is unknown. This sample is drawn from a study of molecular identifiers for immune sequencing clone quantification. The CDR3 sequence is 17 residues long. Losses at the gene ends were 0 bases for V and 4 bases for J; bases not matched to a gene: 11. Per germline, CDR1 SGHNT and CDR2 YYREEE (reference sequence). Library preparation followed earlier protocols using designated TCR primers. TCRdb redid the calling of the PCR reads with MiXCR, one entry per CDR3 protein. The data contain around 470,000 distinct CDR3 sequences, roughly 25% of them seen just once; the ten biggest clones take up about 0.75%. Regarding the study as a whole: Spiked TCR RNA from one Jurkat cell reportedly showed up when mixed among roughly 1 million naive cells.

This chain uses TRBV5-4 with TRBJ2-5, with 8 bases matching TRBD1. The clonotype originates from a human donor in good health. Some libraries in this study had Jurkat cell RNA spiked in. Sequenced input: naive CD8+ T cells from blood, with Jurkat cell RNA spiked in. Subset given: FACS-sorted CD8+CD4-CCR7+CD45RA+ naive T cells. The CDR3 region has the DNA TGTGCCAGCAGCTTGGCTGGGACAGGACGTACGATAGAGACCCAGTACTTC. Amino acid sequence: CASSLAGTGRTIETQYF.